The 7 T cell receptor beta chains reported below all come from one sample, sequenced in a study of cytomegalovirus exposure and HLA in healthy donors (dated by TCRdb to about 2017). Receptors were amplified or captured by the immunoSEQ multiplex PCR assay. For the multiplex PCR, a mixture combining 60 forward primers for TCR Vbeta segments and 13 reverse primers for TCR Jbeta segments was used. TCRdb re-hosts the immuneACCESS table, in-frame sequences only. Its copies lack some clones; in the studies checked, an unresolved V gene accounts for under half of them, and the cause for the rest is not known. For this sample the table gives hundreds of thousands of clones, of which 70% to 85% were detected only once. The ten largest clonotypes hold 3.8% of the sample. Material: PBMCs. Receptors were obtained from a male donor in good health and CMV-seronegative.

The V gene is TRBV11-1, the J gene TRBJ1-2, with 10 positions matching TRBD1. Trimming removed 3 bases from V and 4 bases from J; junction bases left unmatched: 8. The CDR3 extends over 16 amino acids. Germline loops: CDR1 SGHAT, CDR2 FQDESV (reference sequence). CDR3: CASSFTGTGASYGYTF. The CDR3, as DNA: TGTGCCAGCAGCTTTACCGGGACAGGGGCCAGCTATGGCTACACCTTC.

This sequence joins TRBV5-6 and TRBJ2-1; D is possibly TRBD1 (5 bases). V shed 2 bases and J shed 5 bases, with 17 bases lying between them. In germline, CDR1 is SGHDT, CDR2 YYEEEE. The CDR3 loop spans 16 amino acids. For the CDR3, the DNA is TGTGCCAGCAGCTTTAGGGGCTGGGCCTCGAACAATGAGCAGTTCTTC. Translated, it gives CASSFRGWASNNEQFF.

This chain links TRBV7-8 with TRBJ2-5; 9 bases are shared with TRBD2. The end of the DNA aligns better with TRBJ2-7, so the J call may be wrong. This CDR3 has 16 residues. Germline V gene data show CDR1 as SGHVS and CDR2 as FQNEAQ. CDR3 residues: CASSLGLAGSTYEQYF. The CDR3 region has the DNA TGTGCCAGCAGCTTAGGGCTAGCGGGATCAACCTACGAGCAGTACTTC.

The V gene is TRBV9, the J gene TRBJ1-1; D call uncertain. The CDR3 runs 13 residues. Germline V gene sequence: CDR1 SGDLS, CDR2 YYNGEE. The V end lost 4 bases, the J end lost 4 bases, and 11 bases lay between the germline ends. CDR3 DNA sequence: TGTGCCAGCAGCAGCTCCCCGGGCACTGAAGCTTTCTTT. This gives the protein CASSSSPGTEAFF.

This chain joins TRBV27 and TRBJ2-3, with 12 bases identical to TRBD2. The CDR3 sequence is 17 residues long. V shed 5 bases and J 4 bases; nucleotides not matched to a gene: 10. CDR1 is MNHEY and CDR2 is SMNVEV in the germline V gene (reference sequence). CDR3 amino acids: CASSPSLAGGPPDTQYF. The CDR3 nucleotides read TGTGCCAGCAGTCCGTCGCTAGCGGGAGGGCCCCCAGATACGCAGTATTTT.

This clone was counted a single time. The rearrangement uses TRBV21-1 and TRBJ2-7; TRBD2 is the table's D call, not checked against the DNA. TRBV21-1 is described as a pseudogene. The CDR3 extends over 17 amino acids. In DNA, the CDR3 is TGTGCCAGCAGCGGTGGTAGGTTGGGCGGGAGCGGATACGAGCAGTACTTC. This gives the protein CASSGGRLGGSGYEQYF.

The chain couples TRBV7-6 to TRBJ2-7; TRBD1 agrees at 8 bases. CDR1 SGHVS and CDR2 FNYEAQ come from the germline V gene. V trimming: 5 bases; J trimming: 4 bases; junction bases outside the gene matches: 10. This CDR3 spans 15 amino acids. The chain's CDR3 is CASSEPGQGPYEQYF. The CDR3 region has the DNA TGTGCCAGCAGCGAGCCCGGACAGGGCCCTTACGAGCAGTACTTC. Looking up the rest from reference TRBV7-6 and TRBJ2-7 gives the full variable domain: GAGVSQSPRYKVTKRGQDVALRCDPISGHVSLYWYRQALGQGPEFLTYFNYEAQQDKSGLPNDRFSAERPEGSISTLTIQRTEQRDSAMYRCASSEPGQGPYEQYFGPGTRLTVT.